The clone carrying this T cell receptor (beta chain) was counted ten times or more. Its target is unknown. What was amplified from RNA transcripts were TCR beta CDR3 regions. A first-round RT-PCR of the TCR CDR3 used the HTBI primer set. TCRdb analysed the multiplex PCR reads with MiXCR anew, one entry per CDR3 protein. The repertoire holds roughly 700,000 distinct CDR3 sequences, around a sixth seen once, with roughly 16% in the top ten. Per the germline V gene, CDR1 is SGHTA and CDR2 is FQGTGA. J was trimmed by 12 bases and V by 5 bases; bases with no gene match: 12. This CDR3 has 14 amino acids. Calling Graves' hyperthyroidism stable meant ophthalmopathy did not progress within 18 months. This sample was included in a study of T cells in Graves' hyperthyroidism and ophthalmopathy. Overall study findings and caveats: Ophthalmopathy, as predicted by the model, came a median approximately 6.5 months after the prediction. Peripheral blood also featured most of the thyroid clonotypes expanded above 0.001.

What was sequenced was blood. This TCR derives from a man in his fifties or sixties with Graves' hyperthyroidism. The chain employs TRBV7-3 and TRBJ2-1; 8 bases agree with TRBD2. CDR3 amino acids: CASSEGVSGTAQFF. The CDR3, as DNA: TGTGCCAGCAGCGAAGGGGTTAGCGGGACGGCGCAGTTCTTC.